This is a list of T cell receptor beta chains from one sample in a study of blood T cells in healthy people across ages. TCRdb reanalysed the 5' RACE reads using MiXCR and keeps one entry per CDR3 protein. The sample lists about 620,000 distinct CDR3 sequences, roughly half occurring once. The sequencing sample was made of blood. These receptors originate from a woman of 80 years or more in good health. Each CDR3 is given with its conserved first and last residue. Each record gives: J gene, clone size, D gene, V gene, CDR3 DNA, CDR3 protein. A D gene is named only where the DNA matches it firmly. Not all rows give a size; the values are once, few, many and, for expanded clones, a class.

J: TRBJ2-3; size: many; D: NA; V: TRBV20-1; DNA: TGCAGTGCCCTGACCACCCTGCGGACAGATACGCAGTATTTT; CDR3: CSALTTLRTDTQYF
J: TRBJ2-6; size: many; D: NA; V: TRBV7-2; DNA: TGTGCCAGCAGCTTCTACAGGGTGCGAACTGGGGCCAACGTCCTGACTTTC; CDR3: CASSFYRVRTGANVLTF
J: TRBJ2-7; size: NA; D: TRBD1; V: TRBV28; DNA: TGTGCCAGCAGCTCGGGACAGGGGGGGAGCAACGAGCAGTACTTC; CDR3: CASSSGQGGSNEQYF
J: TRBJ2-7; size: NA; D: NA; V: TRBV11-2; DNA: TGTGCCAGCAGCTTAATTGGGGGTAGCGAAGCCTACGAGCAGTACTTC; CDR3: CASSLIGGSEAYEQYF
J: TRBJ2-1; size: NA; D: TRBD2; V: TRBV28; DNA: TGTGCCAGCAGTCGCACGGGGGGGAGAGAGCAGTTCTTC; CDR3: CASSRTGGREQFF
J: TRBJ2-5; size: many; D: TRBD1; V: TRBV7-9; DNA: TGTGCCAGCAGCTTAGCCAGGACAGGGGAAGAGACCCAGTACTTC; CDR3: CASSLARTGEETQYF
J: TRBJ1-5; size: NA; D: NA; V: TRBV4-1; DNA: TGCGCCAGCAGCCATGCGGGGACGGAGCCCAATCAGCCCCAGCATTTT; CDR3: CASSHAGTEPNQPQHF
J: TRBJ1-2; size: NA; D: NA; V: TRBV5-1; DNA: TGCGCCAGCAGCTTGGGTGGAAACACTAACTATGGCTACACCTTC; CDR3: CASSLGGNTNYGYTF
J: TRBJ1-1; size: NA; D: NA; V: TRBV28; DNA: TGTGCCAGCATCCCACCGGGCACAGGGTTGAACACTGAAGCTTTCTTT; CDR3: CASIPPGTGLNTEAFF
J: TRBJ2-1; size: NA; D: NA; V: TRBV10-2; DNA: TGCGCCAGCAGTGAGGCTGACAGAGACAATGAGCAGTTCTTC; CDR3: CASSEADRDNEQFF
J: TRBJ2-3; size: many; D: TRBD1; V: TRBV5-1; DNA: TGCGCCAGCAGCTATCGCCTAACAGGGGTAGATACGCAGTATTTT; CDR3: CASSYRLTGVDTQYF
J: TRBJ2-2; size: once; D: TRBD1; V: TRBV7-2; DNA: TGTGCCAGCCGACCGAACAGGGGATGGGCCGGGGAGCTGTTTTTT; CDR3: CASRPNRGWAGELFF
J: TRBJ2-7; size: NA; D: NA; V: TRBV7-2; DNA: TGTGCCAGCAGCCTAGGAAGAAGCTCCTACGGGCAGTACTTC; CDR3: CASSLGRSSYGQYF
J: TRBJ2-7; size: few; D: TRBD2; V: TRBV27; DNA: TGTGCCAGCGCCGGGGGGGGAAACTCCTACGAGCAGTACTTC; CDR3: CASAGGGNSYEQYF
J: TRBJ2-7; size: NA; D: NA; V: TRBV6-2/TRBV6-3; DNA: TGTGCCAGCAGCACTATTTTTCTGGAGACCCGGTACTTC; CDR3: CASSTIFLETRYF
J: TRBJ2-5; size: NA; D: NA; V: TRBV27; DNA: TGTGCCAGCAGTCCCCGGGACTCCGGAGGGGAGACCCAGTACTTC; CDR3: CASSPRDSGGETQYF
J: TRBJ2-7; size: NA; D: TRBD2; V: TRBV20-1; DNA: TGCAGTGCTCTCCCGGGGGGTGGCTCCTACGAGCAGTACTTC; CDR3: CSALPGGGSYEQYF
J: TRBJ1-6; size: NA; D: NA; V: TRBV6-1; DNA: TGTGCCAGCAGTGTCGAGGATCTATTTAATTCACCCCTCCACTTT; CDR3: CASSVEDLFNSPLHF
J: TRBJ2-5; size: NA; D: NA; V: TRBV29-1; DNA: TGCAGCGTTGAAGGAGACAGAAGGGAGACCCAGTACTTC; CDR3: CSVEGDRRETQYF
J: TRBJ2-3; size: NA; D: TRBD2; V: TRBV15; DNA: TGTGCCACCAGCCGCCCGGGAGCGGGACGGCAAGATACGCAGTATTTT; CDR3: CATSRPGAGRQDTQYF
J: TRBJ2-7; size: NA; D: NA; V: TRBV13; DNA: TGTGCCAGCAGCTTAACGCCCAAGGGCCACGAGCAGTACTTC; CDR3: CASSLTPKGHEQYF
J: TRBJ1-6; size: NA; D: TRBD1; V: TRBV6-6; DNA: TGTGCCAGCACCCTAGGGACAGGGCTTGCGGACTCACCCCTCCACTTT; CDR3: CASTLGTGLADSPLHF
J: TRBJ2-7; size: NA; D: NA; V: TRBV7-9; DNA: TGTGCCAGCAGCTTCCTGGGGACAAACCCCTACGAGCAGTACTTC; CDR3: CASSFLGTNPYEQYF
J: TRBJ2-4; size: NA; D: TRBD2; V: TRBV20-1; DNA: TGCAGTGCTAGATCTGGTCTAGCGGGGGACCTAGCCAAAAACATTCAGTACTTC; CDR3: CSARSGLAGDLAKNIQYF
J: TRBJ2-1; size: many; D: NA; V: TRBV28; DNA: TGTGCCAGCACCCGCCCGAGCTCCTACAATGAGCAGTTCTTC; CDR3: CASTRPSSYNEQFF
J: TRBJ2-7; size: NA; D: TRBD2; V: TRBV7-2; DNA: TGTGCCAGCAGCTCGGGACTAGCGGGAGGGGTAACCTACGAGCAGTACTTC; CDR3: CASSSGLAGGVTYEQYF
J: TRBJ2-3; size: many; D: TRBD2; V: TRBV29-1; DNA: TGCAGCGCCCCGCCGAGCTATAATAGGCTAATCCCCACCCGGCGGGAGCCGGCAGATACGCAGTATTTT; CDR3: CSAPPSYNRLIPTRREPADTQYF
J: TRBJ2-7; size: NA; D: NA; V: TRBV14; DNA: TGTGCCAGCAGCCAAGGAGGTTCCCCCTACGAGCAGTACTTC; CDR3: CASSQGGSPYEQYF
J: TRBJ1-4; size: NA; D: NA; V: TRBV29-1; DNA: TGCAGCGTTCAATGGGGTACTAATGAAAAACTGTTTTTT; CDR3: CSVQWGTNEKLFF
J: TRBJ1-5; size: NA; D: NA; V: TRBV10-3; DNA: TGTGCCATCAGCCGGGAGAGGACCCCCCCCCAGCATTTT; CDR3: CAISRERTPPQHF
J: TRBJ1-1; size: NA; D: NA; V: TRBV5-5; DNA: TGTGCCAGCAGCTTCCCCAAAGGGGCCGATCGGACTGAAGCTTTCTTT; CDR3: CASSFPKGADRTEAFF
J: TRBJ2-3; size: many; D: NA; V: TRBV12-3/TRBV12-4; DNA: TGTGCCAGCAGTTTTTCGCGGGGCCCTGGGGATACGCAGTATTTT; CDR3: CASSFSRGPGDTQYF
J: TRBJ2-6; size: NA; D: TRBD1; V: TRBV7-3; DNA: TGTGCCAGCACCCTGACAGGGACCACCTCTGGGGCCAACGTCCTGACTTTC; CDR3: CASTLTGTTSGANVLTF
J: TRBJ2-2; size: many; D: NA; V: TRBV6-6; DNA: TGTGCCAGCAGTCCTTCGGGGGAGCTGTTTTTT; CDR3: CASSPSGELFF
J: TRBJ1-5; size: NA; D: NA; V: TRBV12-3/TRBV12-4; DNA: TGTGCCAGCGGCACTGGGGGGAATCAGCCCCGGCATTTT; CDR3: CASGTGGNQPRHF
J: TRBJ2-1; size: NA; D: TRBD2; V: TRBV6-1; DNA: TGTGCCAGCCGGGGAGGGGAACGTCTAGCGGGGTCCTACAATGAACAGTTCTTC; CDR3: CASRGGERLAGSYNEQFF
J: TRBJ2-1; size: NA; D: TRBD2; V: TRBV18; DNA: TGTGCCAGCTCACCACCAGAACTAGCGGGGTGGAGTGAGCAGTTCTTC; CDR3: CASSPPELAGWSEQFF
J: TRBJ1-6; size: many; D: NA; V: TRBV11-2; DNA: TGTGCCAGCAGCCCGATGGAAGATTCACCCCTCCACTTT; CDR3: CASSPMEDSPLHF
J: TRBJ2-1; size: NA; D: NA; V: TRBV9; DNA: TGTGCCAGCAGCGTAGGGGGGAGGACGACCTACAATGAGCAGTTCTTC; CDR3: CASSVGGRTTYNEQFF
J: TRBJ2-5; size: NA; D: TRBD2; V: TRBV29-1; DNA: TGCAGCGTTGATGGTAGCGGGGTTCGGGAGACCCAGTACTTC; CDR3: CSVDGSGVRETQYF
J: TRBJ2-1; size: NA; D: TRBD2; V: TRBV25-1; DNA: TGTGCCAGCAGTGTGGCGGGGGGTGGGGGTGAGCAGTTCTTC; CDR3: CASSVAGGGGEQFF
J: TRBJ2-5; size: few; D: NA; V: TRBV5-1; DNA: TGCGCCAGCAGCTTGACGGTTGCGGCTGGCAATGAGCAGTACTTC; CDR3: CASSLTVAAGNEQYF
J: TRBJ2-6; size: many; D: NA; V: TRBV7-9; DNA: TGTGCCAGCAGCTCCGAACGGATCTCTGGGGCCAACGTCCTGACTTTC; CDR3: CASSSERISGANVLTF
J: TRBJ2-3; size: many; D: NA; V: TRBV27; DNA: TGTGCCAGCAGTTTGGGAAAGGGGGATACGCAGTATTTT; CDR3: CASSLGKGDTQYF
J: TRBJ2-1; size: NA; D: TRBD2; V: TRBV5-1; DNA: TGCGCCAGCAGCAGACTAGCGGGGGGGGGCAATGAGCAGTTCTTC; CDR3: CASSRLAGGGNEQFF
J: TRBJ2-5; size: many; D: TRBD2; V: TRBV5-5; DNA: TGTGCCAGCAGCCGATGGAGCGGGATGAGTGTAGAGACCCAGTACTTC; CDR3: CASSRWSGMSVETQYF
J: TRBJ2-3; size: many; D: NA; V: TRBV29-1; DNA: TGCAGCGTAGCTAGCGTTTCCACAGATACGCAGTATTTT; CDR3: CSVASVSTDTQYF
J: TRBJ2-5; size: NA; D: NA; V: TRBV11-2; DNA: TGTGCCAGCAGGCACCCGGGACTCCTCTCCTACAATGAGCAGTACTTC; CDR3: CASRHPGLLSYNEQYF
J: TRBJ2-4; size: NA; D: NA; V: TRBV28; DNA: TGTGCCAGCAGTACCTCAGCAGCGGCAGAGGTCATTCAGTACTTC; CDR3: CASSTSAAAEVIQYF
J: TRBJ2-7; size: NA; D: TRBD1; V: TRBV7-2; DNA: TGTGCCAGCAGCTTAAACCCGGGACAGGGTGGGGTAAGGAACGAGCAGTACTTC; CDR3: CASSLNPGQGGVRNEQYF
J: TRBJ1-5; size: NA; D: NA; V: TRBV12-3/TRBV12-4; DNA: TGTGCCAGCAGTGTGGGGGGGCTGAGCAATCAGCCCCAGCATTTT; CDR3: CASSVGGLSNQPQHF
J: TRBJ2-6; size: few; D: NA; V: TRBV7-9; DNA: TGTGCCAGCAGCTTAGGAGGCAGCTCTGGGGCCAACGTCCTGACTTTC; CDR3: CASSLGGSSGANVLTF
J: TRBJ2-4; size: NA; D: NA; V: TRBV12-3/TRBV12-4; DNA: TGTGCCAGCAGTTTGGAGGGAGTCCACAAAAACATTCAGTACTTC; CDR3: CASSLEGVHKNIQYF